The 13 T cell receptor beta chains reported below all come from one sample, sequenced in a study of Ad26.COV2.S vaccination and SARS-CoV-2 variants. Noted treatment: 15 to 20 received Ad26.COV2.S at low or high dose, single or two shots; several received placebo; per-sample allocation not given. Sampling occurred on day 63 after the first vaccine or placebo injection. The method was immunoSEQ multiplex PCR; TCRdb's version includes in-frame clones alone and lacks a portion of them. The sample holds 350,000 to 500,000 clones, 89% seen once. Specimen: peripheral blood, collected in a trial of Ad26.COV2.S vaccine versus placebo. The receptors derive from a person aged 18-65 years who received the Ad26.COV2.S COVID-19 vaccine or a placebo.

The rearrangement links TRBV15 to TRBJ2-5, with D perhaps TRBD2 (6 bases). Germline V lookup: CDR1 LNHNV, CDR2 YYDKDF (reference sequence). Trimming removed 3 bases at V and 6 bases at J, with 17 bases between. The CDR3 is made up of 15 amino acids. The CDR3 loop is CATSSGGTFSKTQYF. For the CDR3, the DNA is TGTGCCACCAGCAGCGGGGGAACCTTTTCGAAGACCCAGTACTTC.

This clone appeared a few times. The V call is TRBV5-1, the J call TRBJ1-6; D is perhaps TRBD1 (5 bases). The V gene lost 1 base and the J gene lost 8 bases, with 13 bases spanning the gap. CDR1 and CDR2 (germline): SGHRS, YFSETQ. The CDR3 spans 15 residues. The CDR3 DNA follows: TGCGCCAGCAGCTTGCTGCCAGGGTCGGATTCACCCCTCCACTTT. The encoded protein is CASSLLPGSDSPLHF.

CDR3 sequence: CASSLPYGYSNQPQHF. Here the CDR3 DNA reads TGTGCCAGCAGTTTACCATACGGGTATAGCAATCAGCCCCAGCATTTT. This chain links TRBV28 with TRBJ1-5; D unresolved. The CDR3 covers 16 residues. Trimming took off 2 bases at V and 0 bases at J, with 11 bases between the two ends. In germline, CDR1 is MDHEN, CDR2 SYDVKM.

The rearrangement joins TRBV5-1 to TRBJ1-1, with D possibly TRBD1 on 6 matching bases. CDR1 SGHRS and CDR2 YFSETQ come from the germline V gene. The V and J ends lost 2 bases and 5 bases respectively, with 13 bases between them. The CDR3 loop spans 14 amino acids. The CDR3, as DNA: TGCGCCAGCAGCTTAAAGGGGCAGGGGACTGAAGCTTTCTTT. It translates to CASSLKGQGTEAFF. The full variable domain, with the rest looked up from reference TRBV5-1 and TRBJ1-1, is KAGVTQTPRYLIKTRGQQVTLSCSPISGHRSVSWYQQTPGQGLQFLFEYFSETQRNKGNFPGRFSGRQFSNSRSEMNVSTLELGDSALYLCASSLKGQGTEAFFGQGTRLTVV.

The chain uses TRBV6-2 or TRBV6-3 and TRBJ2-1, with a tentative D call TRBD1 (6 bases). Germline V gives CDR1 MNHEY, CDR2 SVGEGT. The CDR3 extends over 19 amino acids. V lost 2 bases and J 7 bases, leaving 27 bases between the germline ends. This CDR3 is CASSYHRDNMDHTRNEQFF. The CDR3 DNA reads as TGTGCCAGCAGTTACCACCGGGACAATATGGACCACACTAGGAATGAGCAGTTCTTC.

The chain couples TRBV18 to TRBJ1-1; 7 bases map to TRBD1. Germline V gene data show CDR1 as KGHSH and CDR2 as LQKENI. The CDR3 is made up of 15 amino acids. With 4 bases clipped from V and 2 bases from J, the junction kept 7 bases outside the gene matches. This CDR3 is CASSLQGGSNTEAFF. Here the CDR3 DNA reads TGTGCCAGCTCACTTCAGGGGGGATCCAACACTGAAGCTTTCTTT.

The genes are TRBV5-4 and TRBJ2-7; D might be TRBD2 (6 bases). CDR3 length equals 13 residues. Germline CDR1 and CDR2: SGHNT and YYREEE (reference sequence). V lost 1 base and J lost 3, with 8 bases in between. CDR3 sequence (DNA): TGTGCCAGCAGCTTGTGGGGGGACTACGAGCAGTACGTC. This translates into CASSLWGDYEQYV.

This clone was observed a handful of times. V gene TRBV10-1 combines with J gene TRBJ2-7, with D perhaps given as TRBD1 or TRBD2 (5 bases each). Germline CDR1 and CDR2: WNHNN and SYGVQD (reference sequence). Trimming pared 11 bases from V and 2 bases from J, leaving 13 bases between. The CDR3 length is 12 residues. The CDR3 loop reads CAGTDPAYEQYV. CDR3 coding DNA: TGCGCCGGGACCGACCCGGCCTACGAGCAGTACGTC.

The genes are TRBV18 and TRBJ1-3, with D possibly TRBD1 on 6 matching bases. Germline loops: CDR1 KGHSH, CDR2 LQKENI. The CDR3 has 16 residues. V dropped 0 bases and J dropped 1 base, with 10 bases sitting between them. The DNA of the CDR3 is TGTGCCAGCTCACCACCTTGGGGGGCTTCTGGAAACACCATATATTTT. It codes for CASSPPWGASGNTIYF.

In this sample, this clone turned up a few times. This sequence joins TRBV2 and TRBJ1-5; D unclear. The CDR3 length is 13 residues. The germline V gene has CDR1 SNHLY and CDR2 FYNNEI. The V and J ends lost 2 bases and 5 bases respectively, with 7 bases between them. This chain's CDR3 is CASSEFPDQPQHF. CDR3 bases: TGTGCCAGCAGTGAATTTCCGGATCAGCCCCAGCATTTT.

The chain has TRBV5-1 and TRBJ2-1; either TRBD1 or TRBD2 may supply D (5 bases each). Trimming left V 1 base short and J 7 bases short, with 9 bases between. The CDR3 consists of 13 residues. Per germline, CDR1 SGHRS and CDR2 YFSETQ. The CDR3 DNA is TGCGCCAGCAGCTTGTCTGAGGGGAATGAGCAGTTCTTC. Translation: CASSLSEGNEQFF.

The chain carries TRBV7-2 and TRBJ2-5; 14 bases map to TRBD2. Germline CDR1 and CDR2: SGHTA and FQGNSA. The CDR3 covers 18 residues. V lost 1 base to trimming and J lost 1 base; unmatched junction nucleotides: 5. CDR3 nucleotide sequence: TGTGCCAGCAGCTTAGTCGGGACTAGCGGGGGCCCCCAAGAGACCCAGTACTTC. Protein sequence: CASSLVGTSGGPQETQYF.

This sequence joins TRBV7-9 and TRBJ1-4; weak D call: TRBD1 (5 bases). This CDR3 has 17 amino acids. V shed 3 bases and J shed 8 bases, with 22 bases lying between them. Per the germline V gene, CDR1 is SEHNR and CDR2 is FQNEAQ (reference sequence). For the CDR3, the DNA is TGTGCCAGCAGCTTGAGGCCCGACGGGGCAATAAGGGAAAAACTGTTTTTT. This translates into CASSLRPDGAIREKLFF.